The entry that follows covers one T cell receptor beta chain sequence. This CDR3 is built from 19 residues. J gave up 6 bases and V 1 base, and 14 bases lay outside the gene matches. CDR1 is KGHSH and CDR2 is LQKENI in the germline V gene. The entry originates in a study of blood T cell repertoires in COVID-19. About the study: Acute and convalescent COVID-19 samples came from the United States, Italy and Spain. T cells, B-cell-depleted T cells, or PBMCs provided the cDNA or gDNA that served as material.

Using immunoSEQ multiplex PCR, the repertoire was profiled, and TCRdb retains in-frame clones only, with some absent. The sample consists of roughly 350,000 clones, 87% of them appearing once. Sequenced input: peripheral blood. The TCR sequence derives from a woman under 40 with COVID-19, enrolled during active disease. This chain links TRBV18 with TRBJ2-2; 10 nucleotides match TRBD1. DNA for the CDR3: TGTGCCAGCTCACCACGCCGACAGGGGGCGAAGTCCAAGTCCGGGGAGCTGTTTTTT. It specifies CASSPRRQGAKSKSGELFF.